The clone carrying this TCR beta chain was counted ten times or more. Profiling that covered TCR beta VDJ and CDR3 relied on genomic DNA as its template. Using its own MiXCR run on the reads, TCRdb lists one record per CDR3 protein. The sample contains under 200,000 distinct CDR3 sequences, around 45% of which appear only once. Trimming removed 3 bases from V and 2 bases from J; junction bases left unmatched: 13. The CDR3 sequence is 17 residues long. Germline V lookup: CDR1 LNHDA, CDR2 SQIVND (reference sequence). This specimen comes from a study of CD8+CD57+ T cells in acquired aplastic anemia. Sequenced patients had shown CD8+CD57+ cell expansion by flow cytometry.

Specimen: sorted CD4+, CD8+, or CD8+CD57+ T cells (not recorded which) from PBMCs. The receptor was isolated from a human donor with aplastic anemia. The chain is built from TRBV19 and TRBJ2-7; TRBD1 aligns across 7 bases. The CDR3 DNA sequence: TGTGCCAGTAGTATGAGGGCTAGGGGGCAACTAACCTACGAGCAGTACTTC. Its protein product is CASSMRARGQLTYEQYF. Based on the CDR3 plus reference TRBV19 and TRBJ2-7, the full variable domain is DGGITQSPKYLFRKEGQNVTLSCEQNLNHDAMYWYRQDPGQGLRLIYYSQIVNDFQKGDIAEGYSVSREKKESFPLTVTSAQKNPTAFYLCASSMRARGQLTYEQYFGPGTRLTVT.